This TCR beta chain came from a study of T cell changes during pregnancy in multiple sclerosis. The germline CDR1 and CDR2 sequences are SEHNR and FQNEAQ (reference sequence). This CDR3 has 13 amino acids. V was shortened by 2 bases and J by 5 bases, with 9 bases between the two germline ends. Generated by immunoSEQ multiplex PCR, the TCRdb table keeps only in-frame clones and is missing some. The sample includes roughly 93,000 clones, 85% to 95% of them seen just once. This rearrangement joins TRBV7-9 to TRBJ2-5; D possibly corresponds to TRBD1 (6 bases). The origin of this receptor is a female donor with multiple sclerosis, enrolled in a pregnancy study. The specimen was peripheral blood, collected after pregnancy. The CDR3 is CASSLSQGETQYF. The CDR3 region has the DNA TGTGCCAGCAGCTTAAGCCAGGGGGAGACCCAGTACTTC.